The source of this TCR beta chain is a study of cytomegalovirus exposure and HLA in healthy donors. The PCR made use of 60 Vbeta and 13 Jbeta primers. Profiling relied on immunoSEQ multiplex PCR, and the TCRdb table lists in-frame clones only, not all of them. The sample has approximately 250,000 clones, 78% seen once; the top ten hold under 0.6%. Findings of the study overall: With high specificity and sensitivity, the classifier reportedly diagnosed cytomegalovirus status.

In the case of this clone: Its antigen is as yet unknown.

The TCR originated in a boy aged 10-17 years in good health and CMV-seronegative. Sequenced material: PBMCs.

The CDR3 sequence: CASSADRGVDEKLFF. The CDR3 DNA reads as TGTGCCAGCAGTGCGGACAGGGGAGTTGATGAAAAACTGTTTTTT. This chain joins TRBV6-1 and TRBJ1-4, with TRBD1 identical over 9 bases. V trimming: 4 bases; J trimming: 6 bases; junction bases outside the gene matches: 6. CDR3 length: 15 residues. CDR1 and CDR2 (germline): MNHNS, SASEGT.